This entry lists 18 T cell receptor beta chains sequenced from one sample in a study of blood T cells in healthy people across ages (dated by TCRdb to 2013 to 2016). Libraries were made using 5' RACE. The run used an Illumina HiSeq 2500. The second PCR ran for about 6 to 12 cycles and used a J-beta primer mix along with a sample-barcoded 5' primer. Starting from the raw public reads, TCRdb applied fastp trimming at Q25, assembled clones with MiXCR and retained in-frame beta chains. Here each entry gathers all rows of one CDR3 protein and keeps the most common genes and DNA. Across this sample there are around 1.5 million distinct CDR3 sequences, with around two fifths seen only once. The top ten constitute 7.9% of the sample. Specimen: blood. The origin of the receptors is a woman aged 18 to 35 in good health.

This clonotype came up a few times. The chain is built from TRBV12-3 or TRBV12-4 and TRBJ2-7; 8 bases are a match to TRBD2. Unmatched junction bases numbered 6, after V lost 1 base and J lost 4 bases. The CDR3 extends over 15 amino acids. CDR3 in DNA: TGTGCCAGCAGTTTAGTGGGACTAGTCGGTTACGAGCAGTACTTC. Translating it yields CASSLVGLVGYEQYF.

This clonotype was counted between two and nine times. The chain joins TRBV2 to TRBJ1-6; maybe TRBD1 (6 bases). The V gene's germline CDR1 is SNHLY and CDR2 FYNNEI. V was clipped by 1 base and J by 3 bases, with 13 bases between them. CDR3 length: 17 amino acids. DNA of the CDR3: TGTGCCAGCAGTGAAGGGGCAGGGGCGATCTATAATTCACCCCTCCACTTT. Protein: CASSEGAGAIYNSPLHF.

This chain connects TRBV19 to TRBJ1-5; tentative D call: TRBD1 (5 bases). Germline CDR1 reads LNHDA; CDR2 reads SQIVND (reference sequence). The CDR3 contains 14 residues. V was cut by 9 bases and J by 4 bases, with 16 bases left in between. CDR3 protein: CASRVDLYNQPQHF. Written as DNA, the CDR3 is TGTGCCAGCAGGGTCGATCTCTATAATCAGCCCCAGCATTTT.

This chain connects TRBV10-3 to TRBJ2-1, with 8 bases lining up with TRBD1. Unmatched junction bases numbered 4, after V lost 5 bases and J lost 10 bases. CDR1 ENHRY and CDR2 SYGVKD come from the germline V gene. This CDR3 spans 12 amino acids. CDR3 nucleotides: TGTGCCATCAGTTCCGACAGGGGCGAGCAGTTCTTC. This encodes CAISSDRGEQFF.

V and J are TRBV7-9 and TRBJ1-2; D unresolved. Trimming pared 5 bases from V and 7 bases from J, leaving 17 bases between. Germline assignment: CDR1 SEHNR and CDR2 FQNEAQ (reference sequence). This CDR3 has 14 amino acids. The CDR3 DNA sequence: TGTGCCAGCAGCCCCGGTTGGCAGGAGCGTGGCTACACCTTC. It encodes CASSPGWQERGYTF.

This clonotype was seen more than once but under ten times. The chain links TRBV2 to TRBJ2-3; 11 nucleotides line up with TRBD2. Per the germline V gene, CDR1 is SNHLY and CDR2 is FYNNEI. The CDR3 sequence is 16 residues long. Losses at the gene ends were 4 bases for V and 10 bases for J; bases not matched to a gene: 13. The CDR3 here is CASSVGTSGGTLAQYF. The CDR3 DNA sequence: TGTGCCAGCAGTGTTGGGACTAGCGGCGGGACTTTAGCGCAGTATTTT.

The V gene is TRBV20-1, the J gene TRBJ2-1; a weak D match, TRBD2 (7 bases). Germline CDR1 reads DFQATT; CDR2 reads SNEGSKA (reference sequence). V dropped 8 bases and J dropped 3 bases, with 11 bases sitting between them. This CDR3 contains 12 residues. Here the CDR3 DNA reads TGCAGTAAAGGGGGGGGCTACAATGAGCAGTTCTTC. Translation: CSKGGGYNEQFF.

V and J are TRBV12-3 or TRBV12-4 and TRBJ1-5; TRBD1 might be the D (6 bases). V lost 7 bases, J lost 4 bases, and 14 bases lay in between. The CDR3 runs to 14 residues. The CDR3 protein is CASTQGRGNQPQHF. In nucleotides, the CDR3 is TGTGCCAGCACCCAGGGGAGGGGGAATCAGCCCCAGCATTTT.

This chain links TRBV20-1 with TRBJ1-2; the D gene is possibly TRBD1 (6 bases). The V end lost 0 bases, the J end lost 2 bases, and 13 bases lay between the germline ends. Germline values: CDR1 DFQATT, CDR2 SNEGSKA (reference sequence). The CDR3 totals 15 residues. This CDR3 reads CSARDPGQRNYGYTF. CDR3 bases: TGCAGTGCTAGAGATCCAGGACAGAGAAACTATGGCTACACCTTC.

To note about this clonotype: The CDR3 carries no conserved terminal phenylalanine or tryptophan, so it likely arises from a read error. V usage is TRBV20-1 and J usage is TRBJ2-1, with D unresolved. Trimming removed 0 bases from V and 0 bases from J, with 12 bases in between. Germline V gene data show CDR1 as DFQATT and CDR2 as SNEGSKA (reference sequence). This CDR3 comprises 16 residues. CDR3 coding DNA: TGCAGTGCTAGAGATCGCGGCCAGAGCTCCTACAATGAGCAGTTCTTA. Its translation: CSARDRGQSSYNEQFL.

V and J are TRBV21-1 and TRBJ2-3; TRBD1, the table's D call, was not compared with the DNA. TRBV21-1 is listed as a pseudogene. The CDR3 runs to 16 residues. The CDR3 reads CASSDTEGDRADTQYF. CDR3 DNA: TGTGCCAGCAGCGACACGGAGGGGGACAGGGCAGATACGCAGTATTTT.

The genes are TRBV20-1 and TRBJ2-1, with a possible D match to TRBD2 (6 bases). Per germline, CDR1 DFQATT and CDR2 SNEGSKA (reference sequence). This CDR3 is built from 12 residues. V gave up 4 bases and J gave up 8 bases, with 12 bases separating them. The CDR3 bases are TGCAGTGCTATCCCGGGAGTGGATGAGCAGTTCTTC. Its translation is CSAIPGVDEQFF.

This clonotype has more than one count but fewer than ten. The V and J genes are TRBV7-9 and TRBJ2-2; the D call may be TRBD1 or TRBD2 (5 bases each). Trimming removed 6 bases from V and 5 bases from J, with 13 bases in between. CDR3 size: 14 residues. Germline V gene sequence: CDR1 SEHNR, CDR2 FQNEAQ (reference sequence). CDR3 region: CASRQQGGTGELFF. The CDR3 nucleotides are TGTGCCAGCAGGCAGCAGGGCGGGACCGGGGAGCTGTTTTTT. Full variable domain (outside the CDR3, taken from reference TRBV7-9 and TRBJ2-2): DTGVSQNPRHKITKRGQNVTFRCDPISEHNRLYWYRQTLGQGPEFLTYFQNEAQLEKSRLLSDRFSAERPKGSFSTLEIQRTEQGDSAMYLCASRQQGGTGELFFGEGSRLTVL.

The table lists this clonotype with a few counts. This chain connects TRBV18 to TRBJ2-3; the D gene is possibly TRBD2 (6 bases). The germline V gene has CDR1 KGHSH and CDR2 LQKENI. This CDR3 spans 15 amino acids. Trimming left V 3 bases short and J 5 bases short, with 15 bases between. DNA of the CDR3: TGTGCCAGCTCACCGGAGGGAGACAGCGGAGATACGCAGTATTTT. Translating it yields CASSPEGDSGDTQYF. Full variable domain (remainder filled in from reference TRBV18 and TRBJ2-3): NAGVMQNPRHLVRRRGQEARLRCSPMKGHSHVYWYRQLPEEGLKFMVYLQKENIIDESGMPKERFSAEFPKEGPSILRIQQVVRGDSAAYFCASSPEGDSGDTQYFGPGTRLTVL.

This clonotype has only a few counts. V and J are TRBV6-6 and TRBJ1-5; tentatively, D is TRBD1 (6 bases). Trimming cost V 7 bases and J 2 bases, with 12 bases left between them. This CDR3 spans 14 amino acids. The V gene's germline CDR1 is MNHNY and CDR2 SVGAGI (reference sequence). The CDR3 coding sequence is TGTGCCAGCATGAGGGGGGCCGGCAATCAGCCCCAGCATTTT. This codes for CASMRGAGNQPQHF.

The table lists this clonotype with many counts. CDR3 bases: TGTGCCAGCAGTTGGGGCTCGATGTATCTCTACAATGAGCAGTTCTTC. Amino acid sequence: CASSWGSMYLYNEQFF. This chain links TRBV6-2 or TRBV6-3 with TRBJ2-1; possibly TRBD1 for D (5 bases). The CDR3 spans 16 residues. Deletions cut 4 bases from V and 3 bases from J, with 16 bases between. The germline V gene has CDR1 MNHEY and CDR2 SVGEGT.

This CDR3 reads CASSINPGQGSSEQYF. The CDR3 coding sequence is TGTGCCAGCAGTATCAATCCGGGACAGGGCTCCAGCGAGCAGTACTTC. This sequence joins TRBV27 and TRBJ2-7; the match to TRBD1 covers 9 bases. Per the germline V gene, CDR1 is MNHEY and CDR2 is SMNVEV (reference sequence). The V gene end was trimmed by 5 bases and the J gene end by 6 bases; junction bases not matched to a gene: 14. The CDR3 runs 16 residues.

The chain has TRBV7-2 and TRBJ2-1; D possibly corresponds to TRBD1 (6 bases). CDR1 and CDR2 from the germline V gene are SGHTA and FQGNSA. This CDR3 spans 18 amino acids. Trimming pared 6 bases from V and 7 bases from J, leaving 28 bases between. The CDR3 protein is CASRPRRDTLRVGNEQFF. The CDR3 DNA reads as TGTGCCAGCAGACCCCGAAGGGACACCCTTAGGGTAGGGAATGAGCAGTTCTTC.